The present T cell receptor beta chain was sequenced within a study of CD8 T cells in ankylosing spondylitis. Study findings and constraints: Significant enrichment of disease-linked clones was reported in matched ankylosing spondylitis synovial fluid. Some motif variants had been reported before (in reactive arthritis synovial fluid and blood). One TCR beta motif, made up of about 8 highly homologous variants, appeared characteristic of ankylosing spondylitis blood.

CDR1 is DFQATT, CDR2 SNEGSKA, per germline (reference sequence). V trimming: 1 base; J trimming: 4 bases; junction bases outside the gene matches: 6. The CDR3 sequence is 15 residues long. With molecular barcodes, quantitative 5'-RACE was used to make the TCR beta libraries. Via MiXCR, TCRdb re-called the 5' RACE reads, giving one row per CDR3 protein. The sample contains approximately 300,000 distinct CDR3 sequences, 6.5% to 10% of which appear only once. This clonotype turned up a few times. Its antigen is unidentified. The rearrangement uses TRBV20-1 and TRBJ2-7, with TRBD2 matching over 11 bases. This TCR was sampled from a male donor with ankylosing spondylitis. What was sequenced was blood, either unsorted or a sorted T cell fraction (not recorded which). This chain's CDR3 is CSARAGASGRYEQYF. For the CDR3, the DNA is TGCAGTGCTAGAGCCGGGGCTAGCGGGAGGTACGAGCAGTACTTC.